This T cell receptor beta chain stems from a study of control samples from healthy donors and cancer patients. Assay used: immunoSEQ multiplex PCR; TCRdb lists only in-frame clones, some missing. The table includes 130,000 or so clones, about 94% detected once. V was pared by 0 bases and J by 4 bases, with 9 bases between. CDR3 length equals 14 residues. Germline V gene data show CDR1 as MNHEY and CDR2 as SVGAGI. This chain links TRBV6-5 with TRBJ2-5, with a possible D match to TRBD1 (5 bases). This TCR came from a man in his 60s with colorectal cancer. The sample taken for sequencing was PBMCs. The CDR3 coding sequence is TGTGCCAGCAGTTACTCAGGGGCCGGAGAGACCCAGTACTTC. It translates to CASSYSGAGETQYF.